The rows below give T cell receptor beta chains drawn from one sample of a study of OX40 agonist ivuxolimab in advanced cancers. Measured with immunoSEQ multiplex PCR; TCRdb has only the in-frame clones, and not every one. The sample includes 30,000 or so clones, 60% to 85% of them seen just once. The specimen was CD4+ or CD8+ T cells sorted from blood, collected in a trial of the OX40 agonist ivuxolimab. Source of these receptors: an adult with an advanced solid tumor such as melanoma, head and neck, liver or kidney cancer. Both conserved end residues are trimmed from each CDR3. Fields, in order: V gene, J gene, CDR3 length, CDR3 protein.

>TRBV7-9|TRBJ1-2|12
ASSPDWDRGLYT
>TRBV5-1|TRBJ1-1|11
ASNERDSTEAF
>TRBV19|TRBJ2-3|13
ASSIDQGAGDTQY
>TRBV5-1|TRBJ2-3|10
ASSAMQDTQY
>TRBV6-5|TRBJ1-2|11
ATTDGNNYGYT
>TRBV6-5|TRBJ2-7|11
ASSPGHTYEQY
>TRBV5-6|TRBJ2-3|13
ASSLRGPRLDTQY
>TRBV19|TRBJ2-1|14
ASSPLSGGLRGEQF
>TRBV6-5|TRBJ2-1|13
ASSRQGPSYNEQF
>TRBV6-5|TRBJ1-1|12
ASKTQGAHTEAF
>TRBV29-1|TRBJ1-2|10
STEDRNYGYT
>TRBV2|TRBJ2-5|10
ASSWVAETQY
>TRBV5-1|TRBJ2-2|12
ASSATYTTGELF
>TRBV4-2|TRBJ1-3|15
ASSQVNRDPAGNTIY
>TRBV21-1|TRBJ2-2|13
ASSPPTGFSGELF
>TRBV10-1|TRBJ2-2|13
ASSGTGTNGGELF
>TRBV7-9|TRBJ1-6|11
ASSSGQVGPLH
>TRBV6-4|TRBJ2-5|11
ASSDSKQETQY
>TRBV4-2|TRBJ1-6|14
ASSQELGGYNSPLH
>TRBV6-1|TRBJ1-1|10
ASSYRVTEAF
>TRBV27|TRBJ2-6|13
ASSPKTPGANVLT
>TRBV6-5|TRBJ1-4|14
ASSSLLTGVGEKLF
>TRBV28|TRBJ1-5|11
ASRGPAARPQH
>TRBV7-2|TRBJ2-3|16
ASSLDGPGTGSTDTQY
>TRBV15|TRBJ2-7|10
ATSRGLGEQY
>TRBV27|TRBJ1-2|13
ASSRDRTFNYGYT
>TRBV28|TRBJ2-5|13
ASSMDRGGQETQY
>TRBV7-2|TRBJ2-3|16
ASSLVPSGGRTGDTQY
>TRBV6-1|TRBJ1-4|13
ASSEAGRDSRKLF
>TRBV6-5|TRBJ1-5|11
ASSALRGQPQH
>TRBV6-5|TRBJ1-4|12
ASSYGTGREKLF
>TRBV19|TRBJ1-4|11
ASSSGRGEKLF
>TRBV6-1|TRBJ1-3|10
ASGTGGNTIY
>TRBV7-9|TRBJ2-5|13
ASARRGTGEETQY
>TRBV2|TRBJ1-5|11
ASSVDSNQPQH
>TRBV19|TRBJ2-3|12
ASRDYGVTDTQY
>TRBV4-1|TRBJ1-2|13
ASSPYDRGSWGYT
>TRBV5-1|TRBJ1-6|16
ASSEKTGQSSYNSPLH
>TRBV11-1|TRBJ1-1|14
ASSPYGGEMNTEAF
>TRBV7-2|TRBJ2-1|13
ASSLVGTGPNEQF
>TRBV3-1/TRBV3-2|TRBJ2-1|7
ASSQGQF
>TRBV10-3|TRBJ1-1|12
ATRTVLGGTEAF
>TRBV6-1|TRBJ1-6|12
ASTPGTENSPLH
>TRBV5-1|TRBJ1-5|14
ASSWGYSNSNQPQH
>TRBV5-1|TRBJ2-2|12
ASSNRDGDGELF
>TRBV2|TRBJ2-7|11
ASIMGPGYEQY
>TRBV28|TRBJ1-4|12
ASSWATTNEKLF
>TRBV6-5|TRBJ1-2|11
ASSYSGSYGYT
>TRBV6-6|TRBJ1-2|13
ASTRGLGSGRGYT